These 30 T cell receptor delta chains came from one sample sequenced in a study of Vδ1+ human thymocytes. Study-wide results and caveats: Thymic TRG and TRD repertoires appeared highly polyclonal, with Gaussian CDR3 length distributions.

RNA was extracted from the cells and then reverse transcribed. Multiplex PCR used pooled V-gene forward primers and a constant-region reverse primer to amplify CDR3s. TCRdb re-analyzed the multiplex PCR reads via CATT. The table shows just under 55,000 delta-chain clones, with roughly 15% occurring only once. These receptors' antigens are unknown. Sequenced material: Vdelta1+ gamma-delta thymocytes from the thymus. Documented subset: FACS-sorted CD3+ TCRalphabeta- TCRVdelta1+ TCRVdelta2- thymocytes. The origin of the receptors is a boy under two years old who had congenital heart surgery.

This clone was recorded a few times. This chain connects TRDV1 to TRDJ1; D is unresolved. V dropped 5 bases and J dropped 4 bases, with 11 bases sitting between them. The CDR3 has 13 amino acids. The V gene's germline CDR1 is TSWWSYY and CDR2 QGS. In nucleotides, the CDR3 is TGTGCTCTTGGGAGACCGGGGTTCGATAAACTCATCTTT. The encoded protein is CALGRPGFDKLIF.

A few counts support this clone. J is TRDJ1 and V is TRDV1; 7 bases map to TRDD3. The junction had 24 bases not matched to a gene; V was cut back by 8 bases and J by 6 bases. Per the germline V gene, CDR1 is TSWWSYY and CDR2 is QGS. The CDR3 is made up of 18 amino acids. CDR3: CALRVAPGTTGDPYKLIF. CDR3 sequence (DNA): TGTGCTCTTAGGGTAGCCCCCGGGACTACTGGGGACCCCTATAAACTCATCTTT.

This clone has just a few counts. The V gene is TRDV1, the J gene TRDJ1; 13 bases are shared with TRDD3. V shed 0 bases, J shed 3 bases, and the junction held 22 bases outside the gene matches. The length of the CDR3 is 23 residues. Germline CDR1 and CDR2: TSWWSYY and QGS. CDR3 nucleotide sequence: TGTGCTCTTGGGGAACTGGCTTCCTACGACCCTCGTACTGGGGGATACGGGTCCGATAAACTCATCTTT. Protein: CALGELASYDPRTGGYGSDKLIF.

J is TRDJ2 and V is TRDV1; 13 bases match TRDD3. The V segment lost 4 bases and the J segment 0 bases; nucleotides outside the gene matches: 23. The CDR3 has 24 amino acids. Germline values: CDR1 TSWWSYY, CDR2 QGS. This chain's CDR3 is CALGASFPYTGGYAQNSLTAQLFF. For the CDR3, the DNA is TGTGCTCTTGGGGCCTCCTTCCCCTATACTGGGGGATACGCCCAAAATTCTTTGACAGCACAACTCTTCTTT.

The rearrangement joins TRDV1 to TRDJ1, with D possibly being TRDD2 (8 bases). The CDR3 runs to 22 residues. Trimming took 3 bases from V and 0 from J, leaving 32 bases between them. Germline CDR1 is TSWWSYY and CDR2 is QGS. This CDR3 is CALGEADFLLAGDREYTDKLIF. The DNA for the CDR3 is TGTGCTCTTGGGGAGGCCGACTTCCTACTCGCTGGGGATAGGGAGTACACCGATAAACTCATCTTT.

The gene calls are TRDV1 and TRDJ1, with TRDD3 identical over 12 bases. V was pared by 0 bases and J by 1 base, with 27 bases of the junction left unmatched. Germline loops: CDR1 TSWWSYY, CDR2 QGS. This CDR3 contains 25 residues. In nucleotides, the CDR3 is TGTGCTCTTGGGGAACTCCCTTCAACGGGGTTCCCTCCGGCGTACTGGGGGATACTCACCGATAAACTCATCTTT. Protein: CALGELPSTGFPPAYWGILTDKLIF.

Ten or more counts support this clone. The chain recombines TRDV2 with TRDJ1; 9 bases map to TRDD3. V lost 7 bases and J lost 0; bases outside the gene matches: 8. Germline CDR1 reads GEAIGNYY; CDR2 reads EKD. The CDR3 is 15 amino acids. CDR3 nucleotides: TGTGCCTGGCTCTGGGGGATCCTATACACCGATAAACTCATCTTT. This translates into CAWLWGILYTDKLIF.

This chain joins TRDV1 and TRDJ1; 7 bases fit TRDD3. J was trimmed by 0 bases and V by 0 bases; bases with no gene match: 16. CDR3 size: 20 residues. Germline values: CDR1 TSWWSYY, CDR2 QGS. CDR3 DNA sequence: TGTGCTCTTGGGGAACTACACCTACATCTGGGGGGCTCGTACACCGATAAACTCATCTTT. Translated, it gives CALGELHLHLGGSYTDKLIF.

V and J are TRDV1 and TRDJ1; D gene ambiguous. Germline CDR1 TSWWSYY, CDR2 QGS. Trimming took off 2 bases at V and 0 bases at J, with 16 bases between the two ends. This CDR3 has 17 amino acids. The CDR3 sequence is CALGECYPGPYTDKLIF. Written as DNA, the CDR3 is TGTGCTCTTGGGGAATGTTACCCGGGCCCGTACACCGATAAACTCATCTTT.

V is TRDV2 and J is TRDJ1; the D gene is possibly TRDD3 (6 bases). CDR1 and CDR2 (germline): GEAIGNYY, EKD. V was pared by 2 bases and J by 0 bases, with 15 bases between. This CDR3 is built from 16 residues. CDR3 in amino acids: CACDRGSPTYTDKLIF. CDR3 in DNA: TGTGCCTGTGACAGGGGGAGCCCCACCTACACCGATAAACTCATCTTT.

This clone is termed medium-sized (0.01 to 0.1%). This sample includes further DNA sequences coding for the same CDR3. This chain joins TRDV2 and TRDJ1; 13 nucleotides align to TRDD3. The CDR3 is 16 amino acids. Per germline, CDR1 GEAIGNYY and CDR2 EKD. Trimming removed 5 bases from V and 8 bases from J; junction bases left unmatched: 13. CDR3 region: CACGGYWGIRPTKLIF. The CDR3 bases are TGTGCCTGTGGTGGGTACTGGGGGATACGCCCCACGAAACTCATCTTT.

This clone has just a few counts. The V call is TRDV1, the J call TRDJ1, with TRDD3 as a possible D gene (5 bases). This CDR3 has 20 amino acids. The V gene lost 1 base and the J gene lost 0 bases, with 24 bases spanning the gap. Germline V gene data show CDR1 as TSWWSYY and CDR2 as QGS. CDR3 sequence (DNA): TGTGCTCTTGGGGAACCACCGATATGGACCGGTGGGGTAAACACCGATAAACTCATCTTT. It is translated as CALGEPPIWTGGVNTDKLIF.

The chain has TRDV1 and TRDJ1, with D perhaps matching TRDD3 (6 bases). Germline-derived CDR1 and CDR2 are TSWWSYY and QGS. This CDR3 is 16 amino acids long. V was pared by 0 bases and J by 0 bases, with 11 bases between. The CDR3 DNA sequence: TGTGCTCTTGGGGAACTCAAGGGGGAGTACACCGATAAACTCATCTTT. Translation gives CALGELKGEYTDKLIF.

This clone has only a few counts. The gene calls are TRDV1 and TRDJ1; 8 nucleotides match TRDD3. V lost 0 bases and J lost 2; bases outside the gene matches: 32. Germline lookup yields CDR1 TSWWSYY and CDR2 QGS. This CDR3 contains 25 residues. CDR3 nucleotides: TGTGCTCTTGGGGAACTAGTAGGACGACGTTCCTATCCCCTTACTGGGGGGTCCCTAACCGATAAACTCATCTTT. Translated: CALGELVGRRSYPLTGGSLTDKLIF.

This clone was seen more than once but under ten times. V and J are TRDV1 and TRDJ1, with unresolved D. Germline CDR1 and CDR2: TSWWSYY and QGS. The CDR3 spans 17 residues. The V end was cut by 2 bases, the J end by 11 bases, with 27 bases between. CDR3 sequence: CALGEERYRGDVEGLIF. Here the CDR3 DNA reads TGTGCTCTTGGGGAAGAACGATATCGGGGTGACGTCGAGGGGCTCATCTTT.

This clone showed up just a few times. The rearrangement links TRDV1 to TRDJ1, with D possibly matching TRDD3 (5 bases). CDR1 is TSWWSYY and CDR2 is QGS in the germline V gene. The CDR3 is made up of 20 amino acids. V dropped 2 bases and J dropped 0 bases, with 25 bases sitting between them. CDR3 amino acids: CALGEDGACLGVRYTDKLIF. DNA of the CDR3: TGTGCTCTTGGGGAAGATGGGGCGTGCTTAGGGGTCCGGTACACCGATAAACTCATCTTT.

This clone has ten or more counts. The V gene is TRDV2, the J gene TRDJ1; 8 bases are shared with TRDD3. The germline gives CDR1 GEAIGNYY, CDR2 EKD. V was pared by 5 bases and J by 2 bases, with 9 bases of the junction left unmatched. The CDR3 has 15 residues. The CDR3 is CACGPHWGVTDKLIF. The CDR3 coding sequence is TGTGCCTGTGGACCCCACTGGGGGGTGACCGATAAACTCATCTTT.

This clone was seen a handful of times. This chain connects TRDV1 to TRDJ1, with 12 positions matching TRDD3. The CDR3 extends over 23 amino acids. The V and J ends lost 0 bases and 3 bases, in that order; junction bases with no gene match: 23. From germline, CDR1 is TSWWSYY and CDR2 QGS. As DNA, the CDR3 is TGTGCTCTTGGGGAACTATTTCCCCACTACTGGGGGATACCTAGAGGGGTCGCCGATAAACTCATCTTT. This encodes CALGELFPHYWGIPRGVADKLIF.

This clone was found a few times. The chain combines TRDV1 with TRDJ1, with 9 bases that match TRDD3. The CDR3 spans 19 residues. Germline CDR1 and CDR2: TSWWSYY and QGS. V shed 7 bases, J shed 0 bases, and the junction held 18 bases outside the gene matches. The CDR3 nucleotides read TGTGCTCTTGCTCCCAAGGGACGTACTGGGGGACCATACACCGATAAACTCATCTTT. This gives the protein CALAPKGRTGGPYTDKLIF.

The sample holds a few counts of this clone. The chain carries TRDV1 and TRDJ1; D ambiguous. V was clipped by 0 bases and J by 3 bases, with 8 bases between them. Per germline, CDR1 TSWWSYY and CDR2 QGS. There are 14 residues in the CDR3. The DNA for the CDR3 is TGTGCTCTTGGGGAACTGGTGCGCGCCGATAAACTCATCTTT. Protein sequence: CALGELVRADKLIF.

The chain links TRDV2 to TRDJ1; a possible D gene is TRDD2 (5 bases). The CDR3 is 12 amino acids. Per germline, CDR1 GEAIGNYY and CDR2 EKD. Trimming shortened V by 6 bases and J by 0 bases, and 7 bases separated the two germline ends. The CDR3 loop reads CACPTYTDKLIF. CDR3 sequence (DNA): TGTGCCTGTCCTACGTACACCGATAAACTCATCTTT.

This clone appeared a few times. The gene calls are TRDV1 and TRDJ1; 10 nucleotides match TRDD3. Unmatched junction bases numbered 27, after V lost 3 bases and J lost 2 bases. Germline V CDR1 and CDR2: TSWWSYY, QGS. The CDR3 totals 23 residues. The CDR3 nucleotides read TGTGCTCTTGGGGACCATAAACCCTTCCTAGCAAATCTGGGGGATATTCCGACCGATAAACTCATCTTT. It is translated as CALGDHKPFLANLGDIPTDKLIF.

The V gene is TRDV1, the J gene TRDJ1; no clear D gene. Trimming stripped 5 bases from V and 4 bases from J, with 23 bases between. The CDR3 has 17 residues. Germline-derived CDR1 and CDR2 are TSWWSYY and QGS. CDR3 coding DNA: TGTGCTCTTGGGCCACCCTATAGAGCTACTGTAAGCGATAAACTCATCTTT. Amino acid sequence: CALGPPYRATVSDKLIF.

This clone was counted a few times. V gene TRDV1 combines with J gene TRDJ1; 8 bases are shared with TRDD2. V was clipped by 1 base and J by 0 bases; unmatched bases: 10. The CDR3 has 18 amino acids. Germline assignment: CDR1 TSWWSYY and CDR2 QGS. The CDR3 reads CALGEPAFLVGHTDKLIF. Written as DNA, the CDR3 is TGTGCTCTTGGGGAACCGGCCTTCCTAGTGGGCCACACCGATAAACTCATCTTT.

In the case of this clone: A much more abundant neighbour one base away suggests this may be a read error. Other DNA sequences from this sample encode an identical CDR3 as well. This chain connects TRAV29/DV5 to TRDJ1, with a tentative D call TRDD3 (6 bases). This CDR3 spans 18 amino acids. Germline-derived CDR1 and CDR2 are NSMFDY and ISSIKDK. CDR3 coding DNA: TGTGCCGCAAGCGCGTATACGGTGGATACCGCATACTACGATAAACTCATCTTT. Translating gives CAASAYTVDTAYYDKLIF.

The chain couples TRDV1 to TRDJ1; 9 bases match TRDD3. The J segment lost 3 bases and the V segment lost 2 bases, leaving 22 bases of the junction unmatched. Germline CDR1 is TSWWSYY and CDR2 is QGS. The CDR3 runs 21 residues. The CDR3 reads CALGEISSILRLGDYPDKLIF. The CDR3 DNA sequence: TGTGCTCTTGGGGAAATTTCGTCTATCCTACGCCTGGGGGATTACCCCGATAAACTCATCTTT.

The chain employs TRDV1 and TRDJ1, with TRDD3 matching 9 bases. Per germline, CDR1 TSWWSYY and CDR2 QGS. The J segment lost 1 base and the V segment lost 0 bases, leaving 24 bases of the junction unmatched. The CDR3 spans 23 residues. The CDR3 DNA reads TGTGCTCTTGGGGAACTAAGGCATTCCTACTTCGGCTGCCTGGGGGATCCCACCGATAAACTCATCTTT. Protein: CALGELRHSYFGCLGDPTDKLIF.

This clone was seen only a few times. The chain carries TRDV1 and TRDJ1; the match to TRDD3 covers 8 bases. Germline values: CDR1 TSWWSYY, CDR2 QGS. The V and J ends lost 0 bases and 0 bases, in that order; junction bases with no gene match: 15. CDR3 length: 20 amino acids. CDR3 loop: CALGELSPVLGVKYTDKLIF. DNA for the CDR3: TGTGCTCTTGGGGAACTATCCCCCGTACTGGGGGTTAAGTACACCGATAAACTCATCTTT.

This clone was recorded a few times. At one of its ends the junction is not consistent with the germline gene, which may arise from a read error. J is TRDJ1 and V is TRDV1; 13 bases are shared with TRDD3. The CDR3 is made up of 17 amino acids. Germline V gives CDR1 TSWWSYY, CDR2 QGS. The CDR3 coding sequence is TGTGCTCTGGGGGCTACTGGGGGATACGCAGATTCCGATAAACTCATCTTT. It specifies CALGATGGYADSDKLIF.

This clone has only a few counts. This rearrangement joins TRDV1 to TRDJ1; D might be TRDD2 (7 bases). V dropped 1 base and J dropped 0 bases, with 27 bases sitting between them. The CDR3 sequence is 21 residues long. Germline values: CDR1 TSWWSYY, CDR2 QGS. This chain's CDR3 is CALGERVVPTPPGVYTDKLIF. In DNA form, the CDR3 reads TGTGCTCTTGGGGAACGAGTGGTTCCTACCCCCCCTGGGGTGTACACCGATAAACTCATCTTT.